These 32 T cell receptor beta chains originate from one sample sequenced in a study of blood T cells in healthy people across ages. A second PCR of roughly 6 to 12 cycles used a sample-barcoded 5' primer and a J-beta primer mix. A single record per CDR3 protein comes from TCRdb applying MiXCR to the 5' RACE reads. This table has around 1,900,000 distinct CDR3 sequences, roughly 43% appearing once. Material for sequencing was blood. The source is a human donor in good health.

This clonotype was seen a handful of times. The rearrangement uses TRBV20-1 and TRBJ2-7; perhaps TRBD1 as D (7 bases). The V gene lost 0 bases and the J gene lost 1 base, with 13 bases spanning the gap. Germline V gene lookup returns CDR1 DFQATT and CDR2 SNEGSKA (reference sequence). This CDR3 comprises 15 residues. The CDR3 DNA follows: TGCAGTGCTAGAGATGCCAGGGGGGCTTCCTACGAGCAGTACTTC. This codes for CSARDARGASYEQYF.

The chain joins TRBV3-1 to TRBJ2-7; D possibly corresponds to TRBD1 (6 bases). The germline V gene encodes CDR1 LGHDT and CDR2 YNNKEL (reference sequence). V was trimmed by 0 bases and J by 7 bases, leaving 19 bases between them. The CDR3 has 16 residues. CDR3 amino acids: CASSQDGPGQMGEQYF. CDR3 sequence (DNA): TGTGCCAGCAGCCAAGACGGACCGGGACAAATGGGGGAGCAGTACTTC.

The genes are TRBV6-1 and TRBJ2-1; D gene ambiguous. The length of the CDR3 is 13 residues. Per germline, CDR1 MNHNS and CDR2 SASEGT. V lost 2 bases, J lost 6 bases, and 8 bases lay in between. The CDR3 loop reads CASSETWGNEQFF. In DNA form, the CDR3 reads TGTGCCAGCAGTGAAACATGGGGCAATGAGCAGTTCTTC.

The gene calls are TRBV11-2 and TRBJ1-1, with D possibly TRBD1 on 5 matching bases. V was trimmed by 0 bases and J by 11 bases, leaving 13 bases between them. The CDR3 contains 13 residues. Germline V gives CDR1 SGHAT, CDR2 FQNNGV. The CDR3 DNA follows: TGTGCCAGCAGCTTAGAACGGACTCGGGGGGCTTTCTTT. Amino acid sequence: CASSLERTRGAFF. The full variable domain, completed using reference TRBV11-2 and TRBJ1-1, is EAGVAQSPRYKIIEKRQSVAFWCNPISGHATLYWYQQILGQGPKLLIQFQNNGVVDDSQLPKDRFSAERLKGVDSTLKIQPAKLEDSAVYLCASSLERTRGAFFGQGTRLTVV.

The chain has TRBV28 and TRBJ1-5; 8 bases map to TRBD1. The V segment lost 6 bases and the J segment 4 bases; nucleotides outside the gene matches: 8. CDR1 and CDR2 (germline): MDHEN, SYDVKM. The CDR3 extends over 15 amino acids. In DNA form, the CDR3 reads TGTGCCAGCAGCCTACAGACAGGGGTTAATCAGCCCCAGCATTTT. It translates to CASSLQTGVNQPQHF.

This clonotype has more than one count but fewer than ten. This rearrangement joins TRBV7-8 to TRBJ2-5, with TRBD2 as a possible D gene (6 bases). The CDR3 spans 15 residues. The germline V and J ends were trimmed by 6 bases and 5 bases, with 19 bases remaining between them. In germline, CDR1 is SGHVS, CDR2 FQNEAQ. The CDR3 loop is CASSLLTGTGETQYF. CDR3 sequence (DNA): TGTGCCAGCAGTCTGTTAACCGGGACTGGGGAGACCCAGTACTTC.

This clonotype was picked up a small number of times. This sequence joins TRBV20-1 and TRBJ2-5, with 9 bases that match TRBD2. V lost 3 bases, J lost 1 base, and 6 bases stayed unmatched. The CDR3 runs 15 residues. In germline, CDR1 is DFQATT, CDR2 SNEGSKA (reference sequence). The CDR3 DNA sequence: TGCAGTGCTAGCGGGCTAGCGGGGACCCAAGAGACCCAGTACTTC. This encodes CSASGLAGTQETQYF.

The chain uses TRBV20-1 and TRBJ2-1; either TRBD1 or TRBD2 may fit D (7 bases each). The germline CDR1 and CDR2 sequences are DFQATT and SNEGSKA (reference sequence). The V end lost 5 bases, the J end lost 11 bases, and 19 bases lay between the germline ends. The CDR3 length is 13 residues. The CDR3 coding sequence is TGCAGTGCTTTTCTGACAGGGAGGGGAAAGCAGTTCTTC. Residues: CSAFLTGRGKQFF.

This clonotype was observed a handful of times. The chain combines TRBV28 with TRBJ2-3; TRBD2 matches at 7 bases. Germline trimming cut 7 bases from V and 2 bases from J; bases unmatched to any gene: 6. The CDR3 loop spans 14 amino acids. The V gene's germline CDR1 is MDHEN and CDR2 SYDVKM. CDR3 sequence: CASNPSGPTDTQYF. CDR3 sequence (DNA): TGTGCCAGCAACCCTAGCGGCCCCACAGATACGCAGTATTTT.

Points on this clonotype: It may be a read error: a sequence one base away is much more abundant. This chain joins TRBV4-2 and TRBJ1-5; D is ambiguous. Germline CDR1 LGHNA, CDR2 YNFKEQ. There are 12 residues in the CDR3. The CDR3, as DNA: TGTGCCAGCGGCCAAGATAATCAGCCCCAGCATTTT. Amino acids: CASGQDNQPQHF.

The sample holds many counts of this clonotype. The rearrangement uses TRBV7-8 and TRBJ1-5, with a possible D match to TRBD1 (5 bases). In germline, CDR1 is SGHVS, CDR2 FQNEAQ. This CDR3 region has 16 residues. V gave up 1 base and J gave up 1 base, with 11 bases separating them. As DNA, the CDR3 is TGTGCCAGCAGCTTAGTCGGCAGGGTAAGCAATCAGCCCCAGCATTTT. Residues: CASSLVGRVSNQPQHF.

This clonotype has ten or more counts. CDR3: CATRDSTDTQYF. CDR3 nucleotide sequence: TGTGCCACCCGGGACAGCACAGATACGCAGTATTTT. The chain combines TRBV6-2 or TRBV6-3 with TRBJ2-3; perhaps D is TRBD1 or TRBD2 (5 bases each). Germline CDR1 and CDR2: MNHEY and SVGEGT. This CDR3 contains 12 residues. V gave up 10 bases and J gave up 0 bases, with 8 bases separating them.

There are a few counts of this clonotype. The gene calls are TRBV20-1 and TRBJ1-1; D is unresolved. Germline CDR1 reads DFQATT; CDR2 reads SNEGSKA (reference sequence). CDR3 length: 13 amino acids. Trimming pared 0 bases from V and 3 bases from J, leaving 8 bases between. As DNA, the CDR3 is TGCAGTGCTAGAGACATACAGCACACTGAAGCTTTCTTT. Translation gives CSARDIQHTEAFF.

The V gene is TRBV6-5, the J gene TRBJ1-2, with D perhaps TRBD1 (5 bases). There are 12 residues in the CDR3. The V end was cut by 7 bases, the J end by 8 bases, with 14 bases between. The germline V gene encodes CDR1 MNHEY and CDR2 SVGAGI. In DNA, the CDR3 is TGTGCCAGCACCCAAATTGGGGGGGGCTACACCTTC. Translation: CASTQIGGGYTF.

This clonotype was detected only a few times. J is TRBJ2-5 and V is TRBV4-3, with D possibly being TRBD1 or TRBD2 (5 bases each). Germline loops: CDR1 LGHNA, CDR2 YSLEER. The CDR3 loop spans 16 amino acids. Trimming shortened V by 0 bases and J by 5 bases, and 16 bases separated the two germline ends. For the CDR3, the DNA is TGCGCCAGCAGCCAAGATGCCGCGAGGGGTGGGGAGACCCAGTACTTC. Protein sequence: CASSQDAARGGETQYF.

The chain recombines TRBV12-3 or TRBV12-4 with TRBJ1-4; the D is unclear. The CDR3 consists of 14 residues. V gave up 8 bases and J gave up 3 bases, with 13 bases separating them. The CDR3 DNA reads TGTGCCAGCGGTTCCCGGGCCGCTAATGAAAAACTGTTTTTT. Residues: CASGSRAANEKLFF.

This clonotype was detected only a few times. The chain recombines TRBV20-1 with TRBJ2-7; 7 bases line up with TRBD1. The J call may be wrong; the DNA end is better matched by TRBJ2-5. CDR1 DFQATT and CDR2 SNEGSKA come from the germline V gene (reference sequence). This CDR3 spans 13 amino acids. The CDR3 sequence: CSAPGDSQETQYF. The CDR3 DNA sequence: TGCAGTGCTCCAGGGGACAGCCAAGAGACCCAGTACTTC.

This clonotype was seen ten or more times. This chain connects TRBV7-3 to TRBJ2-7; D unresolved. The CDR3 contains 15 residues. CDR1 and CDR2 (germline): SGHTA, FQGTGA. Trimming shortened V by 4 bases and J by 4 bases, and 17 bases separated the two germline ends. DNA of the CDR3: TGTGCCAGCAGCTCCCCTTTTAGCAGACCATACGAGCAGTACTTC. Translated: CASSSPFSRPYEQYF.

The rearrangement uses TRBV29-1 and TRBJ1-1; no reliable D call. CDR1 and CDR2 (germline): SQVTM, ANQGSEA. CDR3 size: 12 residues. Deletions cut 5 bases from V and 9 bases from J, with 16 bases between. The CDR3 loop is CSVSNSWRKAFF. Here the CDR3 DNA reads TGCAGCGTTTCGAACAGTTGGCGGAAAGCTTTCTTT. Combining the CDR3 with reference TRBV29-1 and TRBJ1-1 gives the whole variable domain SAVISQKPSRDICQRGTSLTIQCQVDSQVTMMFWYRQQPGQSLTLIATANQGSEATYESGFVIDKFPISRPNLTFSTLTVSNMSPEDSSIYLCSVSNSWRKAFFGQGTRLTVV.

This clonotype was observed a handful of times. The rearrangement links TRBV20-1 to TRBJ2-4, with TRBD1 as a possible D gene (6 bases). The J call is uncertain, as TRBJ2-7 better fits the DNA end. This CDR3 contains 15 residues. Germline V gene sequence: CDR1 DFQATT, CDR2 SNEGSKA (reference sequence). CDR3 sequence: CSARDDRPSLDEQYF. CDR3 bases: TGCAGTGCTAGAGACGACAGGCCCTCTCTGGACGAGCAGTACTTC.

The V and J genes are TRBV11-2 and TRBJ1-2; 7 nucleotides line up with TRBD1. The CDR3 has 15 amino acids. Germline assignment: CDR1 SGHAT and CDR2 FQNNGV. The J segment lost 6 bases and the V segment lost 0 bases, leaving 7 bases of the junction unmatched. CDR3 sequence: CASSLDPQDRDGYTF. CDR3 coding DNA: TGTGCCAGCAGCTTAGACCCTCAAGACAGGGATGGCTACACCTTC.

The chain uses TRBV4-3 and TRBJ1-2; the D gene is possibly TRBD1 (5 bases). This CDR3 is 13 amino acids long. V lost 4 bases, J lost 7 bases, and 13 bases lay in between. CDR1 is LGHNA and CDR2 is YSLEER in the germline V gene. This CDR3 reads CASSPTLRVGYTF. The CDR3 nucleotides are TGCGCCAGCAGCCCCACCCTCAGGGTTGGCTACACCTTC.

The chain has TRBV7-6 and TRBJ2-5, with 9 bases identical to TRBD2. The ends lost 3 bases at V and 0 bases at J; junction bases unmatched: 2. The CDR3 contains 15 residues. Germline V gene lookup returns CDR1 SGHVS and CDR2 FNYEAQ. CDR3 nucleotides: TGTGCCAGCAGCTTCCTAGCGGGGAACCAAGAGACCCAGTACTTC. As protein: CASSFLAGNQETQYF. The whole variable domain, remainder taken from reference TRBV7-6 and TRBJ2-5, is GAGVSQSPRYKVTKRGQDVALRCDPISGHVSLYWYRQALGQGPEFLTYFNYEAQQDKSGLPNDRFSAERPEGSISTLTIQRTEQRDSAMYRCASSFLAGNQETQYFGPGTRLLVL.

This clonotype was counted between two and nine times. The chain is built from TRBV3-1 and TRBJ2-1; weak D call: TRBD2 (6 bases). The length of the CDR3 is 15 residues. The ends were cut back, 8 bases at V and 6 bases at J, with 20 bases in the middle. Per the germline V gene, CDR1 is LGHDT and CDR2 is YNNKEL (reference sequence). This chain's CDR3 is CASSPPGLALNEQFF. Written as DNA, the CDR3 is TGTGCCAGCTCACCACCGGGGCTAGCGCTCAATGAGCAGTTCTTC.

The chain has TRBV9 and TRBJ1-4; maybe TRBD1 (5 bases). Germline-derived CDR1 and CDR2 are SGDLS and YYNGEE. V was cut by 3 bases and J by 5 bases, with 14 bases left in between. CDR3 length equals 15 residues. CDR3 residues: CASSAGTASNEKLFF. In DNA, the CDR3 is TGTGCCAGCAGCGCAGGGACGGCTTCGAATGAAAAACTGTTTTTT.

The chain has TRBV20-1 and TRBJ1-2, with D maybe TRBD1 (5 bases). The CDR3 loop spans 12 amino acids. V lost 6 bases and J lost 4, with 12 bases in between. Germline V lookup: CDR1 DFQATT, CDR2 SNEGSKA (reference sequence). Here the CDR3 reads CSAVGTTYGYTF. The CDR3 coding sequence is TGCAGTGCAGTTGGGACGACCTATGGCTACACCTTC.

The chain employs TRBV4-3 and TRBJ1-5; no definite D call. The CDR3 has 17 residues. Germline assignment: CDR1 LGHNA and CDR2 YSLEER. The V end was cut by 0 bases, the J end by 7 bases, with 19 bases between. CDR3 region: CASSQDIPVVGGQPQHF. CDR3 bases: TGCGCCAGCAGCCAAGATATTCCCGTCGTAGGCGGACAGCCCCAGCATTTT.

DNA of the CDR3: TGTGCCAGCAGGGAGCGGGGGGTTGCAGGTACGCAGTATTTT. As protein: CASRERGVAGTQYF. The V gene is TRBV28, the J gene TRBJ2-3; TRBD2 aligns across 9 bases. The CDR3 runs 14 residues. The V and J ends lost 6 bases and 8 bases, in that order; junction bases with no gene match: 9. CDR1 and CDR2 (germline): MDHEN, SYDVKM.

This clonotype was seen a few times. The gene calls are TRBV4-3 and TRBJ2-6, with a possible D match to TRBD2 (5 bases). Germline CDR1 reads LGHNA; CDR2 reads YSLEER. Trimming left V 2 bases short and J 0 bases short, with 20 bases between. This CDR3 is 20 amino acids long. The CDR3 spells CASSQFSVEGPNSGANVLTF. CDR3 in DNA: TGCGCCAGCAGCCAATTCTCGGTAGAGGGTCCGAACTCTGGGGCCAACGTCCTGACTTTC.

The CDR3 DNA reads as TGTGCCAGCAGCTTAGAGCCGCTGTTGGGTCGGGCTTTCTTT. Protein: CASSLEPLLGRAFF. The rearrangement joins TRBV11-2 to TRBJ1-1; D uncertain. The CDR3 sequence is 14 residues long. CDR1 is SGHAT, CDR2 FQNNGV, per germline. With 0 bases removed from V and 11 bases from J, the gap between germline ends came to 16 bases.

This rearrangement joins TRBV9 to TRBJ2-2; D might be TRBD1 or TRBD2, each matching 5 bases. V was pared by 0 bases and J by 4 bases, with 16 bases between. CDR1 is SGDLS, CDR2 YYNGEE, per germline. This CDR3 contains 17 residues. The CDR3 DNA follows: TGTGCCAGCAGCGTAGCTGGGACCTCCCGAGGCACCGGGGAGCTGTTTTTT. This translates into CASSVAGTSRGTGELFF.

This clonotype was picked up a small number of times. CDR3 in amino acids: CASSQDAKGGHEQYF. In DNA form, the CDR3 reads TGCGCCAGCAGCCAAGATGCGAAGGGCGGCCACGAGCAGTACTTC. The rearrangement links TRBV4-3 to TRBJ2-7; unclear D gene. There are 15 residues in the CDR3. Germline V gives CDR1 LGHNA, CDR2 YSLEER. V lost 0 bases and J 5 bases, leaving 14 bases between the germline ends.